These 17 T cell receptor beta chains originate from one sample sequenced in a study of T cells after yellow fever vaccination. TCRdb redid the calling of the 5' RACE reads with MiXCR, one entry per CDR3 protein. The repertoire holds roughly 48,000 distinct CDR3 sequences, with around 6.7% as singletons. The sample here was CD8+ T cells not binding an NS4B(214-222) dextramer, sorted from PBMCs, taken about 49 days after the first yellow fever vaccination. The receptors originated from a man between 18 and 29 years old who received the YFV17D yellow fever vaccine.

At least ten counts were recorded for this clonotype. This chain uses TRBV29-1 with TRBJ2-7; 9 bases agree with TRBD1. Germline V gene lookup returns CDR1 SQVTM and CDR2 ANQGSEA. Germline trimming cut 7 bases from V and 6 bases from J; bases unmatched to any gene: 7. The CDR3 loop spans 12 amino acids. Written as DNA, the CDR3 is TGCAGCGGGGGGACAGGGAGCGGCGAGCAGTACTTC. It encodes CSGGTGSGEQYF.

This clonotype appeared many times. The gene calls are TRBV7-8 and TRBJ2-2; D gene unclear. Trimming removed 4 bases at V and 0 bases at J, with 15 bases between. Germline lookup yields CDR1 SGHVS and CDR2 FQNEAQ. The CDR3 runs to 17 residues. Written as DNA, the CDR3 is TGTGCCAGCAGCTGGCGGTATGACTTCGCGAACACCGGGGAGCTGTTTTTT. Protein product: CASSWRYDFANTGELFF.

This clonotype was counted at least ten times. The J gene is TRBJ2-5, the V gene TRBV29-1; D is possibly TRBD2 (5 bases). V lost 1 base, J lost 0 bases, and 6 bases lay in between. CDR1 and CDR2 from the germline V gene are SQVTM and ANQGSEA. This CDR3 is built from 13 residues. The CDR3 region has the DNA TGCAGCGTTGAAGCCGGGGACCAAGAGACCCAGTACTTC. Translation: CSVEAGDQETQYF.

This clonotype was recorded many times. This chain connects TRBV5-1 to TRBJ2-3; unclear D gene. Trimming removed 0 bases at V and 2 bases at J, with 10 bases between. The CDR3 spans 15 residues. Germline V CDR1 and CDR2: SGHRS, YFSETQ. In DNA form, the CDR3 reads TGCGCCAGCAGCTTGGGAGTGGAGCACACAGATACGCAGTATTTT. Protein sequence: CASSLGVEHTDTQYF.

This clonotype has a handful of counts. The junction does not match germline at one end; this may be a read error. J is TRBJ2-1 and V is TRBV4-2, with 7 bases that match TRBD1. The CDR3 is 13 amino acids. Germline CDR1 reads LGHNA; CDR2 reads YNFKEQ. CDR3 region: CASSQAGGYEQFF. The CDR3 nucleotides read TGTGCAAGCAGCCAAGCAGGGGGTTATGAGCAGTTCTTC.

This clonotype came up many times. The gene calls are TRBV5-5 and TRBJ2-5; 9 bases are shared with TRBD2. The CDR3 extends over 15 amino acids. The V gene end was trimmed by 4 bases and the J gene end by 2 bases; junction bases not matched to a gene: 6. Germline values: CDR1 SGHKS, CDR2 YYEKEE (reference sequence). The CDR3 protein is CASSPRLAVQETQYF. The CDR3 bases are TGTGCCAGCAGCCCCCGACTAGCGGTACAAGAGACCCAGTACTTC.

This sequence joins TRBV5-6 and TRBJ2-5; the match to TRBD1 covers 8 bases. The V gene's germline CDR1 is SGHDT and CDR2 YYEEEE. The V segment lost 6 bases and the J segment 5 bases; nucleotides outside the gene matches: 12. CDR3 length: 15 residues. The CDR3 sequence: CASTVWAGGAETQYF. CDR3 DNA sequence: TGTGCCAGCACCGTTTGGGCAGGGGGCGCGGAGACCCAGTACTTC.

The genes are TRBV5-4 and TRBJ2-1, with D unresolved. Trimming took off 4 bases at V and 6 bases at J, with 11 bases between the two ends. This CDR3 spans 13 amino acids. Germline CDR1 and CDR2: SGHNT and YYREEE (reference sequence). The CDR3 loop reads CASSGPDVNEQFF. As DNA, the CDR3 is TGTGCCAGCAGCGGTCCCGACGTCAATGAGCAGTTCTTC.

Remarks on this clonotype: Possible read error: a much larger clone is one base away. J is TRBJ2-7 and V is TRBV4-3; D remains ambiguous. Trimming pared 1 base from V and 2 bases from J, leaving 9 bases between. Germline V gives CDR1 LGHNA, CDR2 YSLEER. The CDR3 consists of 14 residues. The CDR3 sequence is CASSQAMATYEQYF. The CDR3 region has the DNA TGCGCCAGCAGCCAAGCGATGGCAACCTACGAGCAGTACTTC.

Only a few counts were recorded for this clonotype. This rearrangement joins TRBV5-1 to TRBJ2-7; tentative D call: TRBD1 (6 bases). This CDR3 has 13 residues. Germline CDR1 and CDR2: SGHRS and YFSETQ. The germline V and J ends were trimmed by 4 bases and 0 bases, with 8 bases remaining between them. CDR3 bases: TGCGCCAGCAGCGCGGACAGCTCCTACGAGCAGTACTTC. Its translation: CASSADSSYEQYF.

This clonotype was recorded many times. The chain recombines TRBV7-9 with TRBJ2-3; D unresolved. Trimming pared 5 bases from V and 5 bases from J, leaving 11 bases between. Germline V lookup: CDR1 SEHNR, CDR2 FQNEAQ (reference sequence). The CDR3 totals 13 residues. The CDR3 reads CASSPPTQDTQYF. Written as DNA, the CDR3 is TGTGCCAGCAGCCCGCCGACCCAAGATACGCAGTATTTT.

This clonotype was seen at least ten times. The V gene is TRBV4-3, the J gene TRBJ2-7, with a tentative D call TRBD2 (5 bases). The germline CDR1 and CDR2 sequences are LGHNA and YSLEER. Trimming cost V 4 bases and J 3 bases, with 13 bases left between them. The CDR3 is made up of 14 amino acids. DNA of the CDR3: TGCGCCAGCAGCCCAGCCCCGGGATTCTACGAGCAGTACTTC. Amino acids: CASSPAPGFYEQYF.

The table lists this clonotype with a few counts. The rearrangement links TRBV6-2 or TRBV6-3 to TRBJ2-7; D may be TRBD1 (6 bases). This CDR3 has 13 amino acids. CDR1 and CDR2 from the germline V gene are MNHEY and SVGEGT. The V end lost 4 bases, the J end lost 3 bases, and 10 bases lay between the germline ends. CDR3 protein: CASSWGPFYEQYV. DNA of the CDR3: TGTGCCAGCAGTTGGGGGCCTTTCTACGAGCAGTACGTC.

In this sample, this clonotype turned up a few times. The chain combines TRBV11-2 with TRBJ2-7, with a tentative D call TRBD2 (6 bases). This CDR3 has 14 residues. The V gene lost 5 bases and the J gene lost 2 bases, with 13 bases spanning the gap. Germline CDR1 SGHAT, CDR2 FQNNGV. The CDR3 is CASSPVGSTYEQYF. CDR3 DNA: TGTGCCAGCAGCCCAGTCGGGAGCACCTACGAGCAGTACTTC. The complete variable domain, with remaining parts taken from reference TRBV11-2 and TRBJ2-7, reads EAGVAQSPRYKIIEKRQSVAFWCNPISGHATLYWYQQILGQGPKLLIQFQNNGVVDDSQLPKDRFSAERLKGVDSTLKIQPAKLEDSAVYLCASSPVGSTYEQYFGPGTRLTVT.

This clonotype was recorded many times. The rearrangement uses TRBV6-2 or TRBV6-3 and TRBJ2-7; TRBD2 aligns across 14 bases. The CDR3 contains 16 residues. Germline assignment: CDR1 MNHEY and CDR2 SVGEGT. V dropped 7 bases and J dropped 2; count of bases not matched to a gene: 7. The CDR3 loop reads CASTLGLAGATYEQYV. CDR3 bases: TGTGCCAGCACTCTGGGACTAGCGGGGGCAACCTACGAGCAGTACGTC.

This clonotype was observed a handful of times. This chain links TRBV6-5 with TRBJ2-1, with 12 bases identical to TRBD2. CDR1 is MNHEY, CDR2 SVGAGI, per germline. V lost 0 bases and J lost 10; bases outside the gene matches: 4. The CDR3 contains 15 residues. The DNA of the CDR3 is TGTGCCAGCAGTTACTCGGGTCTAGCGGGGGGGGAGCAGTTCTTC. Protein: CASSYSGLAGGEQFF.

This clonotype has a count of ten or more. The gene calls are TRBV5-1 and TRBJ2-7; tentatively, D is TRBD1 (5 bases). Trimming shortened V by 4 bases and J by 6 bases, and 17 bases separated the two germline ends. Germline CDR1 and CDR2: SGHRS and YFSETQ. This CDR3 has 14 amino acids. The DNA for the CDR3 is TGCGCCAGCAGCCCCCGTTGGGGCGAGACCGAGCAGTACTTC. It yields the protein CASSPRWGETEQYF. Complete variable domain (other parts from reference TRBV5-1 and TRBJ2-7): KAGVTQTPRYLIKTRGQQVTLSCSPISGHRSVSWYQQTPGQGLQFLFEYFSETQRNKGNFPGRFSGRQFSNSRSEMNVSTLELGDSALYLCASSPRWGETEQYFGPGTRLTVT.